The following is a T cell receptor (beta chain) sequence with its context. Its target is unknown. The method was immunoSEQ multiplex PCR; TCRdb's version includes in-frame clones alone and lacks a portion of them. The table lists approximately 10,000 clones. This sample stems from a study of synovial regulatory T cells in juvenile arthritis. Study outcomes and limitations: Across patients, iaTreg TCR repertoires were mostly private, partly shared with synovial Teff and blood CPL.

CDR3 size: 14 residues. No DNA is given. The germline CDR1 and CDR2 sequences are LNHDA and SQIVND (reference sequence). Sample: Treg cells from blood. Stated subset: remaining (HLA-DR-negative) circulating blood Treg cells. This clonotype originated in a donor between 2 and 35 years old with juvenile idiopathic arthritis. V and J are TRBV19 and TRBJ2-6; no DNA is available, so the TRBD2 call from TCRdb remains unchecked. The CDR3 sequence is CASSVTPGANVLTF.